This TCR beta chain was documented in a study of T cells in Graves' hyperthyroidism and ophthalmopathy. Background on the study: Prior to any treatment, at the point of initial diagnosis, peripheral blood was collected. Overall study findings and caveats: Clonotypes that were expanded in thyroid above 0.001 mostly appeared in blood too. The model's output predicted ophthalmopathy at a median of around 7 months prior to onset.

This CDR3 region has 13 residues. Per the germline V gene, CDR1 is SGHVS and CDR2 is FNYEAQ. V lost 5 bases to trimming and J lost 8 bases, with 13 bases between them. In the case of this clonotype: Antigen: not known. A much more abundant neighbour one base away suggests this may be a read error.

It was uncontrolled infection, other autoimmune disease, pregnancy or lactation that excluded patients. TCR beta CDR3 regions were amplified from RNA transcripts. With the HTBI primer set, the TCR CDR3 went through a first round of RT-PCR. In TCRdb, the multiplex PCR reads were re-called with MiXCR into one record per CDR3 protein. The top ten hold roughly 21% of the sample, which has a few hundred thousand distinct CDR3 sequences, roughly 15% seen once. Input material: blood. V and J are TRBV7-6 and TRBJ1-3, with D uncertain. This TCR was sampled from a woman aged 30 to 39 with Graves' ophthalmopathy. DNA for the CDR3: TGTGCCAGCAGCCCTCCGTCGGGAGACACCATATATTTT. It encodes CASSPPSGDTIYF.